This T cell receptor beta chain was documented in a study of shared clonotypes between healthy human individuals. Clones were sequenced by immunoSEQ multiplex PCR, and TCRdb holds only the in-frame ones, with some missing. The table has about 380,000 clones, just over 95% seen once; the top ten hold 0.32%. V was trimmed by 3 bases and J by 2 bases, leaving 11 bases between them. Per the germline V gene, CDR1 is MNHNS and CDR2 is SASEGT. The CDR3 totals 15 residues. The TCR was taken from a man aged 25-45 years in good health. The chain uses TRBV6-1 and TRBJ1-5; no firm D call. The specimen sequenced was memory CD8+ T cells sorted from blood. Subset given: CD45RO+ cells pooled with CCR7-negative TemRA cells. The chain's CDR3 is CASSDLQKGNQPQHF. CDR3 DNA: TGTGCCAGCAGTGACCTCCAGAAGGGCAATCAGCCCCAGCATTTT.